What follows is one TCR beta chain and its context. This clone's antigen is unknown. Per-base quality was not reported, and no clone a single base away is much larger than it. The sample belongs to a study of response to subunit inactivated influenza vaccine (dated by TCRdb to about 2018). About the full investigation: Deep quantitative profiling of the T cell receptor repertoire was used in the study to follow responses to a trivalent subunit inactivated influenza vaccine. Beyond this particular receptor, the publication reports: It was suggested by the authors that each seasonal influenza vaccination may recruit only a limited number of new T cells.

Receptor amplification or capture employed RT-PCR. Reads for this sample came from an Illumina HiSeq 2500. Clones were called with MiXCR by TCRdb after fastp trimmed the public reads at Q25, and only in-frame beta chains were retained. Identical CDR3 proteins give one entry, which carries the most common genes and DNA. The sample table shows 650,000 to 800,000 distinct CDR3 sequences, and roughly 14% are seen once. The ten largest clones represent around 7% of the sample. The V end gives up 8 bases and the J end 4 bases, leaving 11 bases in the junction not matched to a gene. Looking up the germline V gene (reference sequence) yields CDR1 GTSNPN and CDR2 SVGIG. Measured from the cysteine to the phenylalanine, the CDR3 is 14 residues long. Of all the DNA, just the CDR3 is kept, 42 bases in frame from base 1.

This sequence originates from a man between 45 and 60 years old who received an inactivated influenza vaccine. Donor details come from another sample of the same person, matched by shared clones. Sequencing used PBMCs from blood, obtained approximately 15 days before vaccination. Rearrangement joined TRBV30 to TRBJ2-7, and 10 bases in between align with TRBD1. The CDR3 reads CAGKLPGQGYEQYF. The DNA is TGTGCCGGAAAATTACCGGGACAGGGGTACGAGCAGTACTTC. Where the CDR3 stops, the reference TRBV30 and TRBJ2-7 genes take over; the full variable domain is SQTIHQWPATLVQPVGSPLSLECTVEGTSNPNLYWYRQAAGRGLQLLFYSVGIGQISSEVPQNLSASRPQDRQFILSSKKLLLSDSGFYLCAGKLPGQGYEQYFGPGTRLTVT.